The 5 T cell receptor beta chains below come from one sample, sequenced in a study of identical twins listed by TCRdb under 2016. The library was prepared using 5' RACE. Sequenced using an Illumina HiSeq 2000. Using fastp trimming at Q25 and MiXCR clonotype assembly, TCRdb reanalyzed the public sequencing data and kept in-frame beta chains. Merged by CDR3 protein, the rows form single entries marked with the most common genes and DNA. This sample lists 210,000 or so distinct CDR3 sequences; less than 20% were detected once. The ten biggest clones cover around 40% of the sample. The same data also went into a second study, on T cells expressing NK-cell markers.

Sequenced sample: CD8+ T cells sorted from blood. The receptors stem from a woman aged 18-29 years in good health.

This clonotype was recorded a few times. This chain connects TRBV7-6 to TRBJ2-7, with TRBD1 identical over 10 bases. In germline, CDR1 is SGHVS, CDR2 FNYEAQ. The CDR3 runs to 15 residues. Germline trimming cut 5 bases from V and 5 bases from J; bases unmatched to any gene: 9. The CDR3 region is CASSEGTGVMHEQYF. The CDR3 nucleotides are TGTGCCAGCAGCGAGGGGACAGGGGTTATGCACGAGCAGTACTTC.

This sequence joins TRBV7-8 and TRBJ2-7; D may be TRBD1 (6 bases). Deletions cut 5 bases from V and 3 bases from J, with 14 bases between. Germline V CDR1 and CDR2: SGHVS, FQNEAQ. The CDR3 has 14 amino acids. CDR3: CASSRGAGDYEQYF. The CDR3 region has the DNA TGTGCCAGCAGCAGGGGAGCAGGGGACTACGAGCAGTACTTC.

This clonotype was detected only a few times. The rearrangement links TRBV6-6 to TRBJ1-1, with D unclear. Germline-derived CDR1 and CDR2 are MNHNY and SVGAGI (reference sequence). The CDR3 extends over 11 amino acids. Deletions cut 11 bases from V and 6 bases from J, with 13 bases between. DNA of the CDR3: TGTGCCGCGGTGGGTAACCCTGAAGCTTTCTTT. The encoded protein is CAAVGNPEAFF.

This chain joins TRBV3-1 and TRBJ1-2; D perhaps matches TRBD1 (5 bases). With 0 bases removed from V and 3 bases from J, the gap between germline ends came to 11 bases. The CDR3 runs 15 residues. Germline CDR1 is LGHDT and CDR2 is YNNKEL (reference sequence). CDR3 loop: CASSQDAGEYYGYTF. The CDR3 DNA follows: TGTGCCAGCAGCCAAGATGCGGGGGAGTACTATGGCTACACCTTC.

CDR3 protein: CAMAGIANEQFF. For the CDR3, the DNA is TGTGCCATGGCGGGGATCGCCAATGAGCAGTTCTTC. V is TRBV10-3 and J is TRBJ2-1, with D tentatively TRBD2 (6 bases). This CDR3 region has 12 residues. V was clipped by 9 bases and J by 6 bases, with 12 bases between them. The germline gives CDR1 ENHRY, CDR2 SYGVKD.